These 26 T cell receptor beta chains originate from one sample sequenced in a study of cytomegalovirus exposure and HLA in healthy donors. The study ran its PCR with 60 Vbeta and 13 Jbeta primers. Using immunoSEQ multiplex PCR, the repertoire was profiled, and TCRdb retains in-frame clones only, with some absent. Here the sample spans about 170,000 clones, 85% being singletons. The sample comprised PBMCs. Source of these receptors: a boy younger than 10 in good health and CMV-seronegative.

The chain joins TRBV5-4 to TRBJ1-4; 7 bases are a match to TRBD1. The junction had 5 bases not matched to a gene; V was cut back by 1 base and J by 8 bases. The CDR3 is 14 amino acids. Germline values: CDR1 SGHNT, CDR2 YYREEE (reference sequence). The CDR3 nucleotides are TGTGCCAGCAGCTTGTCAGGGGGTGGCGAAAAACTGTTTTTT. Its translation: CASSLSGGGEKLFF.

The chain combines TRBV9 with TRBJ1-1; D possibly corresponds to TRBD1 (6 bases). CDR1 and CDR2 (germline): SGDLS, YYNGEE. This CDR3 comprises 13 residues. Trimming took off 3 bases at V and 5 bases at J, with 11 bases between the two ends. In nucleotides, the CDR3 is TGTGCCAGCAGCGAAAGGGGGGGGACTGAAGCTTTCTTT. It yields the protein CASSERGGTEAFF.

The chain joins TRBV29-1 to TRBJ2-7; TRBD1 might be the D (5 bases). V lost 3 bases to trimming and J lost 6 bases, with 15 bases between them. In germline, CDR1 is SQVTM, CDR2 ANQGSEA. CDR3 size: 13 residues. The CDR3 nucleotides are TGCAGCGTTGATGTGGTGGGTCAGGGCGAGCAGTACTTC. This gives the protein CSVDVVGQGEQYF.

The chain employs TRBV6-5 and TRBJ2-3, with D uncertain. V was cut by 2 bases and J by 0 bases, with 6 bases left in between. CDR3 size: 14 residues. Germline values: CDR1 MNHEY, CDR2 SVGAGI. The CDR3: CASSYLTSTDTQYF. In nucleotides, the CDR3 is TGTGCCAGCAGTTACCTAACTAGCACAGATACGCAGTATTTT.

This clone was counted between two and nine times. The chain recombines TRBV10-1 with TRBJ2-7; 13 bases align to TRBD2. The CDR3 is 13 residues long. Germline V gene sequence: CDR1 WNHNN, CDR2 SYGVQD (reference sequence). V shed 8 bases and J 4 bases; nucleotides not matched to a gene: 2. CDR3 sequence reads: CASQLAGGYEQYF. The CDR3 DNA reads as TGCGCCAGCCAACTAGCGGGAGGGTACGAGCAGTACTTC.

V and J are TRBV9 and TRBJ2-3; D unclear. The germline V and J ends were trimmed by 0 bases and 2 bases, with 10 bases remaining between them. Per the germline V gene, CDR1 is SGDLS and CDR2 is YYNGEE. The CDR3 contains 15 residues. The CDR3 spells CASSVVPLLTDTQYF. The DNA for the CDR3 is TGTGCCAGCAGCGTAGTTCCTCTCCTCACAGATACGCAGTATTTT.

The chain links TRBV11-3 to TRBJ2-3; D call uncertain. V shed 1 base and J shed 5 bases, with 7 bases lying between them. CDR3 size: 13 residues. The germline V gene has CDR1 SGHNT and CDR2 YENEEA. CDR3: CASSLGAEDTQYF. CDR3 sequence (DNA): TGTGCCAGCAGCTTAGGGGCCGAAGATACGCAGTATTTT.

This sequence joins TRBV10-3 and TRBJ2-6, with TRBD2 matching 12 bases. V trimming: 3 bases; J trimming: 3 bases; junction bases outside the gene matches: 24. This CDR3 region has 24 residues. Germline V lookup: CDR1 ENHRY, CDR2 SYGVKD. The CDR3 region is CAISDTQGASGRVHRGYGANVLTF. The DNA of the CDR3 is TGTGCCATCAGTGACACGCAAGGGGCTAGCGGGAGGGTCCATAGGGGTTATGGGGCCAACGTCCTGACTTTC.

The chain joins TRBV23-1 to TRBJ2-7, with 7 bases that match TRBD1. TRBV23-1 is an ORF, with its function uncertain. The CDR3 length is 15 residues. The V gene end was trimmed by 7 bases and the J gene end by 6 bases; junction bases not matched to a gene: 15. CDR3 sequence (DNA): TGCGCCAGCATTGACGTAGGGGGCCAAAGGAGCGAGCAGTACGTC. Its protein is CASIDVGGQRSEQYV.

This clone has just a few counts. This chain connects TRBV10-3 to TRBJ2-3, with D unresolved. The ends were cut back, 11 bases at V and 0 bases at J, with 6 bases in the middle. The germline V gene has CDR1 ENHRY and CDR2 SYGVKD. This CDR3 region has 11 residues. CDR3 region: CAVTSTDTQYF. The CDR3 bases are TGTGCCGTAACTAGCACAGATACGCAGTATTTT.

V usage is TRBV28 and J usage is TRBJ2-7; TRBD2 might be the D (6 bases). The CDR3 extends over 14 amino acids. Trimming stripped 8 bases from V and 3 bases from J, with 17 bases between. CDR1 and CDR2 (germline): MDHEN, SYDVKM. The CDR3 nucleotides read TGTGCCAGCCGCCCCGGGGGATCGGTCTACGAGCAGTACTTC. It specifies CASRPGGSVYEQYF.

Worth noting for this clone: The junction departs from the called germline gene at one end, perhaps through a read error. The CDR3 spells CASSLDRAGEQFF. The DNA of the CDR3 is TGTGCTAGCAGCTTAGATCGGGCGGGGGAGCAGTTCTTC. V and J are TRBV7-7 and TRBJ2-1, with D possibly being TRBD2 (6 bases). Germline loops: CDR1 SSHAT, CDR2 FNYEAQ (reference sequence). CDR3 size: 13 residues.

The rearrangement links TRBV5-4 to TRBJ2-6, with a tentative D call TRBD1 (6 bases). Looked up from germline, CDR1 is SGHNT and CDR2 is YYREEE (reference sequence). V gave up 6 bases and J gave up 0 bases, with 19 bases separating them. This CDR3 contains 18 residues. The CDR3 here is CASTYRVSPISGANVLTF. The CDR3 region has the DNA TGTGCCAGCACCTACAGGGTTTCACCGATCTCTGGGGCCAACGTCCTGACTTTC. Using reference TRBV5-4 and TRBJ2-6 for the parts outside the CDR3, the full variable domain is ETGVTQSPTHLIKTRGQQVTLRCSSQSGHNTVSWYQQALGQGPQFIFQYYREEENGRGNFPPRFSGLQFPNYSSELNVNALELDDSALYLCASTYRVSPISGANVLTFGAGSRLTVL.

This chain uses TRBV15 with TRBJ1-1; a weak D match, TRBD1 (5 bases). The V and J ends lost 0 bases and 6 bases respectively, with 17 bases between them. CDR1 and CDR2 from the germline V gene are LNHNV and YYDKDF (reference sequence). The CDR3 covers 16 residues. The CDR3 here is CATSRDMGGKGSEAFF. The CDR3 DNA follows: TGTGCCACCAGCAGAGATATGGGGGGTAAGGGCTCTGAAGCTTTCTTT.

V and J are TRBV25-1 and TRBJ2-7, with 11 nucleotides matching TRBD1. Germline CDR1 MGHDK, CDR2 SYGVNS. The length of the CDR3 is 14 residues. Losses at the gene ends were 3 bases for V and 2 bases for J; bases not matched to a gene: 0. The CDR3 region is CASSEGQGAYEQYF. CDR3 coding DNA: TGTGCCAGCAGTGAGGGACAGGGGGCCTACGAGCAGTACTTC.

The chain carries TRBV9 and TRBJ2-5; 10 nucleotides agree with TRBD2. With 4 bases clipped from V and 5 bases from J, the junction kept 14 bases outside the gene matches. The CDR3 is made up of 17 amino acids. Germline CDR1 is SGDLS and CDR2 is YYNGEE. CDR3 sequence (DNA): TGTGCCAGCAGCCCTAGCGGGGGAGCGAACCTCCGGGAGACCCAGTACTTC. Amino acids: CASSPSGGANLRETQYF.

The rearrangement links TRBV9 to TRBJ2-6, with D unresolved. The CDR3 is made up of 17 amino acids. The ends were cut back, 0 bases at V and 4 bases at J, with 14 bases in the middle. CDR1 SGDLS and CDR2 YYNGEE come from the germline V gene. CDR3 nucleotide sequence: TGTGCCAGCAGCGTAGCCACGAAGTACGGGGGGGCCAACGTCCTGACTTTC. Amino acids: CASSVATKYGGANVLTF.

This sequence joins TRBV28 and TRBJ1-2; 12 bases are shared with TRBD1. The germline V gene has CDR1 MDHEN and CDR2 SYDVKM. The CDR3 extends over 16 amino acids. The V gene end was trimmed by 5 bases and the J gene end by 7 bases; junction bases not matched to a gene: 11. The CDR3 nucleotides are TGTGCCAGCAGTCTACCGGGACAGGGGGCGGTGGCTGGCTACACCTTC. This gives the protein CASSLPGQGAVAGYTF.

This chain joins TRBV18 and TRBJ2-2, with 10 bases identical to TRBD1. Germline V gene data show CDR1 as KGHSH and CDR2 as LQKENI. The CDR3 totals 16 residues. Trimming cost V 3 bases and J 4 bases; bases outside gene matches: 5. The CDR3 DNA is TGTGCCAGCTCACCGGGACAGGGGTCGGTCACCGGGGAGCTGTTTTTT. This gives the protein CASSPGQGSVTGELFF.

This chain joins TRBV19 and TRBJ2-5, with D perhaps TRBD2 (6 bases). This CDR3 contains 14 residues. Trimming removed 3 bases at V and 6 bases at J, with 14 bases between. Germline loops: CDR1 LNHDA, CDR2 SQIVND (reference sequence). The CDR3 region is CASSMRGEYQTQYF. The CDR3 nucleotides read TGTGCCAGTAGTATGCGGGGAGAGTATCAGACCCAGTACTTC.

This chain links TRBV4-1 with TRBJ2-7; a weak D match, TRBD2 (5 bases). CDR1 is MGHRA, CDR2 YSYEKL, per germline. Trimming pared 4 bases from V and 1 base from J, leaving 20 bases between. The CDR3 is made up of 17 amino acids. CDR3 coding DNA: TGCGCCAGCAGCCCCAAAGAACTAGTCTTAAGTTCCTACGAGCAGTACTTC. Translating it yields CASSPKELVLSSYEQYF.

CDR3 residues: CASSVGPGGANVLTF. In nucleotides, the CDR3 is TGTGCCAGCAGCGTCGGTCCCGGGGGGGCCAACGTCCTGACTTTC. V is TRBV7-9 and J is TRBJ2-6; no reliable D call. This CDR3 contains 15 residues. The germline V gene encodes CDR1 SEHNR and CDR2 FQNEAQ (reference sequence). The ends were cut back, 5 bases at V and 4 bases at J, with 12 bases in the middle. Drawing the rest from reference TRBV7-9 and TRBJ2-6, the complete variable domain is DTGVSQNPRHKITKRGQNVTFRCDPISEHNRLYWYRQTLGQGPEFLTYFQNEAQLEKSRLLSDRFSAERPKGSFSTLEIQRTEQGDSAMYLCASSVGPGGANVLTFGAGSRLTVL.

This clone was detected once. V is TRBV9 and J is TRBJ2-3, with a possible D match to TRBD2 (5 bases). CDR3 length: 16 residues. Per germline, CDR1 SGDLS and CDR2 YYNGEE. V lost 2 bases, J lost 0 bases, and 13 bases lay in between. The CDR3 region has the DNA TGTGCCAGCAGCGTCCGGGAAGGAGGTAGCACAGATACGCAGTATTTT. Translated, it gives CASSVREGGSTDTQYF.

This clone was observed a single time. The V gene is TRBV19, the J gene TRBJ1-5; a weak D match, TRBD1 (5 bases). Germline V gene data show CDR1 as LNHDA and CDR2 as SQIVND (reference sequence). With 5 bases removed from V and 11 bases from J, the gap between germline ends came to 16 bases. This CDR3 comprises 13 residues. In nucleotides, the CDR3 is TGTGCCAGTAGTCCCCGGGACTCCCGGGCCCAGCATTTT. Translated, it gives CASSPRDSRAQHF.

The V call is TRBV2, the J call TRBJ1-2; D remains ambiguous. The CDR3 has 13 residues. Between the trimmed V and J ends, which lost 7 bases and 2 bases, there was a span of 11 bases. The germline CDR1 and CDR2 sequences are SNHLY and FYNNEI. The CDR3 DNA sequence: TGTGCCAGCAACGCCCAACTCAACTATGGCTACACCTTC. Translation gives CASNAQLNYGYTF.

This chain's CDR3 is CSAVSGSAEAFF. The CDR3 DNA follows: TGCAGCGCAGTATCGGGTTCAGCTGAAGCTTTCTTT. V gene TRBV29-1 combines with J gene TRBJ1-1; D uncertain. Looked up from germline, CDR1 is SQVTM and CDR2 is ANQGSEA. The CDR3 has 12 residues. Deletions cut 7 bases from V and 6 bases from J, with 15 bases between.